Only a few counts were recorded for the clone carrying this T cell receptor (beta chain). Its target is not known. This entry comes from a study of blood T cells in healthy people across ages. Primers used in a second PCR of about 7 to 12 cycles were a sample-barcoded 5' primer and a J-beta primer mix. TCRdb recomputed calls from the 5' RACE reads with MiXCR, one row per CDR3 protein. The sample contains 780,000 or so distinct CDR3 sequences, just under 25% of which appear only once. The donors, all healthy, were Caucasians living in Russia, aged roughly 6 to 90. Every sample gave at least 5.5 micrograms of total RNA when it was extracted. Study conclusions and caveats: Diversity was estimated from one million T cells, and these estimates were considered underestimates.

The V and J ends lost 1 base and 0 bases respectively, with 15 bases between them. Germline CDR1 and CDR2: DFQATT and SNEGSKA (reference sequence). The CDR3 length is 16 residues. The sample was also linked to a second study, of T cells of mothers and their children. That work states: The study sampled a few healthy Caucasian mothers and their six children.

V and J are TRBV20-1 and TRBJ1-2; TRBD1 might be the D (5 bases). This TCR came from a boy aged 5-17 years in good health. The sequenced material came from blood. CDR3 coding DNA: TGCAGTGCTAGAGTCGGGACGGATCTAGCTAACTATGGCTACACCTTC. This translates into CSARVGTDLANYGYTF.